The following is a T cell receptor beta chain sequence with its context. Germline lookup yields CDR1 SGHNT and CDR2 YYREEE (reference sequence). The CDR3 extends over 13 amino acids. V was pared by 6 bases and J by 1 base, with 10 bases between. Clones were read by immunoSEQ multiplex PCR, and TCRdb kept only the in-frame ones, dropping some. The sample lists roughly 70,000 clones, 88% occurring once. These data are taken from a study of blood T cell repertoires in COVID-19. The clonotype was recovered from a human donor in a cohort sampled during active COVID-19. The J gene is TRBJ1-1, the V gene TRBV5-4, with no clear D. The sample comprised peripheral blood. The CDR3: CASTLARNTEAFF. In DNA, the CDR3 is TGTGCCAGCACCCTTGCCAGGAACACTGAAGCTTTCTTT.